This T cell receptor (beta chain) was found in a study of T cell responses to AZD1222 COVID-19 vaccine. The CDR3 sequence is 14 residues long. Trimming removed 1 base from V and 2 bases from J, with 8 bases in between. Germline V gene lookup returns CDR1 SEHNR and CDR2 FQNEAQ (reference sequence). Method: immunoSEQ multiplex PCR; TCRdb's copy keeps in-frame clones and lacks some. The repertoire holds over 15,000 clones, approximately 90% seen once, with about 2.7% in the top ten. This chain uses TRBV7-9 with TRBJ1-2; no clear D. This sequence was found in an adult who received the AZD1222 COVID-19 vaccine. This material consisted of peripheral blood, taken 28 days after the second AZD1222 dose. CDR3 nucleotides: TGTGCCAGCAGCTTAGACGGCAGCAACTATGGCTACACCTTC. Protein sequence: CASSLDGSNYGYTF.